Presented here are 21 T cell receptor beta chains from one specimen sequenced in a study of T-cell reconstitution after alpha-beta-depleted transplantation in children. Unique molecular identifiers were used in preparing the TCRbeta library. TCRdb used MiXCR to reprocess the PCR reads, holding one entry per CDR3 protein. The sample consists of approximately 270,000 distinct CDR3 sequences, nearly 10% of them appearing once. This specimen consisted of PBMCs from the stem cell graft donor, obtained from the stem cell graft. These receptors all come from a human donor who donated a stem cell graft to a child with SCID.

This clonotype was recorded many times. The V and J genes are TRBV12-3 or TRBV12-4 and TRBJ2-5, with D unclear. This CDR3 is built from 13 residues. V dropped 7 bases and J dropped 1 base, with 10 bases sitting between them. The CDR3 DNA is TGTGCCAGCAATCGTAGGGCCCAAGAGACCCAGTACTTC. It is translated as CASNRRAQETQYF.

This chain joins TRBV28 and TRBJ2-3; D unresolved. Germline lookup yields CDR1 MDHEN and CDR2 SYDVKM. Trimming cost V 1 base and J 2 bases, with 7 bases left between them. The CDR3 contains 14 residues. The CDR3 region is CASSLLGTTDTQYF. In DNA form, the CDR3 reads TGTGCCAGCAGTTTATTGGGTACCACAGATACGCAGTATTTT. Full variable domain (missing parts from reference TRBV28 and TRBJ2-3): DVKVTQSSRYLVKRTGEKVFLECVQDMDHENMFWYRQDPGLGLRLIYFSYDVKMKEKGDIPEGYSVSREKKERFSLILESASTNQTSMYLCASSLLGTTDTQYFGPGTRLTVL.

Only a few counts were recorded for this clonotype. The rearrangement joins TRBV5-6 to TRBJ2-1; 12 nucleotides agree with TRBD2. The CDR3 spans 15 residues. V was pared by 4 bases and J by 6 bases, with 5 bases of the junction left unmatched. Germline values: CDR1 SGHDT, CDR2 YYEEEE. CDR3 in amino acids: CASSPTSGGLNEQFF. DNA of the CDR3: TGTGCCAGCAGCCCGACTAGCGGGGGACTCAATGAGCAGTTCTTC.

This clonotype was detected a few times. The J gene is TRBJ1-5, the V gene TRBV12-3 or TRBV12-4; 7 nucleotides match TRBD1. This CDR3 is built from 15 residues. V shed 5 bases, J shed 6 bases, and the junction held 10 bases outside the gene matches. CDR3: CASSDAGGWGQPQHF. CDR3 DNA: TGTGCCAGCAGTGACGCAGGGGGATGGGGTCAGCCCCAGCATTTT.

CDR3 bases: TGCGCCAGCAGCTTGACGGGGTACTATAATTCACCCCTCCACTTT. Amino acids: CASSLTGYYNSPLHF. The chain combines TRBV5-1 with TRBJ1-6, with D uncertain. The CDR3 is 15 residues long. Germline V lookup: CDR1 SGHRS, CDR2 YFSETQ. V was clipped by 1 base and J by 3 bases, with 8 bases between them. Variable domain in full (rest from reference TRBV5-1 and TRBJ1-6): KAGVTQTPRYLIKTRGQQVTLSCSPISGHRSVSWYQQTPGQGLQFLFEYFSETQRNKGNFPGRFSGRQFSNSRSEMNVSTLELGDSALYLCASSLTGYYNSPLHFGNGTRLTVT.

In this sample, this clonotype turned up a few times. The chain is built from TRBV6-5 and TRBJ2-5, with a tentative D call TRBD1 (6 bases). Germline V gives CDR1 MNHEY, CDR2 SVGAGI. The ends were cut back, 6 bases at V and 5 bases at J, with 10 bases in the middle. The CDR3 covers 12 residues. The CDR3 nucleotides are TGTGCCAGCAGCGAACAGGGCGAGACCCAGTACTTC. Translated: CASSEQGETQYF.

The chain employs TRBV29-1 and TRBJ1-1; D gene unclear. The CDR3 is made up of 10 amino acids. With 6 bases removed from V and 10 bases from J, the gap between germline ends came to 12 bases. Germline V CDR1 and CDR2: SQVTM, ANQGSEA. This CDR3 is CSVQLERAFF. The CDR3 DNA sequence: TGCAGCGTACAATTAGAGAGAGCTTTCTTT.

This clonotype was seen a few times. The V gene is TRBV11-2, the J gene TRBJ2-2; the D is unclear. The CDR3 sequence is 14 residues long. CDR1 and CDR2 from the germline V gene are SGHAT and FQNNGV. V was pared by 11 bases and J by 0 bases, with 13 bases between. The DNA of the CDR3 is TGTGCCTCTAACCCTATTCCGAACACCGGGGAGCTGTTTTTT. It encodes CASNPIPNTGELFF.

The rearrangement uses TRBV4-2 and TRBJ1-4, with unresolved D. In germline, CDR1 is LGHNA, CDR2 YNFKEQ. Trimming stripped 0 bases from V and 12 bases from J, with 11 bases between. The CDR3 spans 13 residues. CDR3: CASSQDLGEELFF. Here the CDR3 DNA reads TGTGCCAGCAGCCAAGATCTGGGAGAGGAACTGTTTTTT.

This rearrangement joins TRBV18 to TRBJ1-2; weak D call: TRBD1 (5 bases). Trimming took 8 bases from V and 4 from J, leaving 14 bases between them. CDR1 is KGHSH, CDR2 LQKENI, per germline. This CDR3 contains 13 residues. The CDR3 is CASQDQGVYGYTF. In DNA, the CDR3 is TGTGCCAGCCAGGACCAAGGGGTCTATGGCTACACCTTC. The complete variable domain, with remaining parts taken from reference TRBV18 and TRBJ1-2, reads NAGVMQNPRHLVRRRGQEARLRCSPMKGHSHVYWYRQLPEEGLKFMVYLQKENIIDESGMPKERFSAEFPKEGPSILRIQQVVRGDSAAYFCASQDQGVYGYTFGSGTRLTVV.

As for this clonotype: This may stem from a read error, because a much larger clone lies one nucleotide away. The genes are TRBV20-1 and TRBJ2-7, with no clear D. This CDR3 region has 14 residues. Germline V gene sequence: CDR1 DFQATT, CDR2 SNEGSKA (reference sequence). The CDR3 spells CCARAQDFSYEQYF. In DNA, the CDR3 is TGCTGTGCTAGAGCGCAAGACTTCTCCTACGAGCAGTACTTC.

This chain joins TRBV6-4 and TRBJ1-2; maybe TRBD1 (6 bases). Trimming removed 3 bases from V and 8 bases from J, with 22 bases in between. The CDR3 length is 16 residues. The germline gives CDR1 MRHNA, CDR2 SNTAGT. The CDR3 sequence: CASSETGDGAYGGYTF. The CDR3 DNA is TGTGCCAGCAGTGAGACAGGAGATGGGGCCTATGGAGGCTACACCTTC.

The chain employs TRBV12-3 or TRBV12-4 and TRBJ1-1; D remains unclear. The germline V and J ends were trimmed by 3 bases and 7 bases, with 6 bases remaining between them. This CDR3 comprises 11 residues. CDR3 region: CASSFRIEAFF. CDR3 bases: TGTGCCAGCAGTTTCCGGATTGAAGCTTTCTTT.

This clonotype was seen at least ten times. The chain is built from TRBV12-3 or TRBV12-4 and TRBJ1-5; tentative D call: TRBD1 (5 bases). The ends were cut back, 6 bases at V and 6 bases at J, with 15 bases in the middle. The CDR3 contains 14 residues. CDR3 DNA sequence: TGTGCCAGCAGCCGCACAACAGGAGTTCAGCCCCAGCATTTT. It specifies CASSRTTGVQPQHF.

This clonotype has just a few counts. The chain couples TRBV5-6 to TRBJ2-7; 7 bases map to TRBD1. The CDR3 contains 16 residues. Per germline, CDR1 SGHDT and CDR2 YYEEEE. After removal of 0 bases from V and 5 bases from J, the junction contained 11 bases not matched to a gene. The CDR3 coding sequence is TGTGCCAGCAGCTTGGGTTTAGGGGACAGCTTCAACGAGCAGTACTTC. Translation gives CASSLGLGDSFNEQYF.

This clonotype was seen ten or more times. The genes are TRBV19 and TRBJ2-7; 8 positions agree with TRBD1. V shed 5 bases, J shed 5 bases, and the junction held 5 bases outside the gene matches. Germline V gene lookup returns CDR1 LNHDA and CDR2 SQIVND (reference sequence). The CDR3 covers 13 residues. The chain's CDR3 is CASSLDRGNEQYF. CDR3 sequence (DNA): TGTGCCAGTAGTCTCGACAGGGGTAACGAGCAGTACTTC.

In DNA, the CDR3 is TGTGCCAGTAGTCCCCGGCAGGGTGGTGGCACCGGGGAGCTGTTTTTT. This translates into CASSPRQGGGTGELFF. J is TRBJ2-2 and V is TRBV19; tentative D call: TRBD1 (5 bases). In germline, CDR1 is LNHDA, CDR2 SQIVND (reference sequence). The ends were cut back, 5 bases at V and 4 bases at J, with 17 bases in the middle. This CDR3 region has 16 residues.

This clonotype turned up a few times. This sequence joins TRBV7-9 and TRBJ2-7; 9 bases line up with TRBD1. The germline V gene encodes CDR1 SEHNR and CDR2 FQNEAQ (reference sequence). V trimming: 4 bases; J trimming: 0 bases; junction bases outside the gene matches: 7. This CDR3 is 16 amino acids long. The CDR3 protein is CASSSPGQGSSYEQYF. DNA of the CDR3: TGTGCCAGCAGCTCTCCGGGACAGGGTAGCTCCTACGAGCAGTACTTC. The whole variable domain, filled in from reference TRBV7-9 and TRBJ2-7, reads DTGVSQNPRHKITKRGQNVTFRCDPISEHNRLYWYRQTLGQGPEFLTYFQNEAQLEKSRLLSDRFSAERPKGSFSTLEIQRTEQGDSAMYLCASSSPGQGSSYEQYFGPGTRLTVT.

The chain is built from TRBV27 and TRBJ2-3; D unresolved. Trimming removed 4 bases at V and 0 bases at J, with 11 bases between. This CDR3 has 15 residues. The germline CDR1 and CDR2 sequences are MNHEY and SMNVEV (reference sequence). The CDR3 here is CASSSRRKSTDTQYF. The CDR3 region has the DNA TGTGCCAGCAGTTCTCGACGGAAAAGCACAGATACGCAGTATTTT.

The chain has TRBV7-6 and TRBJ1-2; 9 nucleotides match TRBD1. Looked up from germline, CDR1 is SGHVS and CDR2 is FNYEAQ. With V trimmed by 5 bases and J by 6 bases, 4 bases remained unmatched. The CDR3 spans 13 residues. DNA of the CDR3: TGTGCCAGCAGCCTGACAGGGGGGGATGGCTACACCTTC. Translation: CASSLTGGDGYTF.

The chain carries TRBV12-3 or TRBV12-4 and TRBJ2-7, with 9 bases matching TRBD2. This CDR3 has 14 residues. V lost 5 bases and J lost 4; bases outside the gene matches: 6. CDR3 loop: CASSAGTSRYEQYF. The CDR3, as DNA: TGTGCCAGCAGTGCTGGGACTAGCCGGTACGAGCAGTACTTC.